What follows are 10 T cell receptor beta chains derived from one specimen sequenced in a study of cytomegalovirus exposure and HLA in healthy donors. Assay: immunoSEQ multiplex PCR; the TCRdb copy retains only in-frame clones and omits some. The table includes some 170,000 clones, around nine tenths detected once. Input material: PBMCs. Receptors originate from a woman aged 25 to 39 in good health and CMV-seronegative.

The chain is built from TRBV18 and TRBJ1-5, with a weak D call TRBD1 (6 bases). The V and J ends lost 2 bases and 3 bases respectively, with 11 bases between them. The CDR3 sequence is 15 residues long. Germline values: CDR1 KGHSH, CDR2 LQKENI. The CDR3 spells CASSPTGSVNQPQHF. In DNA form, the CDR3 reads TGTGCCAGCTCACCAACAGGGTCGGTCAATCAGCCCCAGCATTTT.

J is TRBJ1-1 and V is TRBV5-1; D is uncertain. Germline V gene lookup returns CDR1 SGHRS and CDR2 YFSETQ. The CDR3 runs to 16 residues. V lost 0 bases, J lost 0 bases, and 12 bases lay in between. CDR3 loop: CASSLDPAGMNTEAFF. CDR3 bases: TGCGCCAGCAGCTTGGATCCTGCAGGAATGAACACTGAAGCTTTCTTT.

V usage is TRBV2 and J usage is TRBJ2-3; possible D gene TRBD2, 5 bases. CDR1 is SNHLY and CDR2 is FYNNEI in the germline V gene. V was clipped by 2 bases and J by 3 bases, with 12 bases between them. The CDR3 contains 15 residues. CDR3 in DNA: TGTGCCAGCAGTGAACAGGCTAGCAGGACAGATACGCAGTATTTT. It encodes CASSEQASRTDTQYF.

This clone was detected only once. This chain joins TRBV6-5 and TRBJ2-2; possible D gene TRBD1, 5 bases. The CDR3 spans 15 residues. Germline loops: CDR1 MNHEY, CDR2 SVGAGI. The V gene lost 3 bases and the J gene lost 6 bases, with 14 bases spanning the gap. The CDR3 is CASSYGAGKPGELFF. CDR3 nucleotide sequence: TGTGCCAGCAGTTATGGGGCAGGGAAACCCGGGGAGCTGTTTTTT.

This clone has more than one count but fewer than ten. The genes are TRBV18 and TRBJ1-5; no reliable D call. Trimming removed 1 base from V and 5 bases from J, with 6 bases in between. The germline V gene has CDR1 KGHSH and CDR2 LQKENI. CDR3 length: 13 residues. The CDR3 spells CASSPQSDQPQHF. The CDR3 DNA is TGTGCCAGCTCACCACAGTCGGATCAGCCCCAGCATTTT.

V and J are TRBV6-1 and TRBJ1-2; 7 bases align to TRBD1. V shed 3 bases and J 5 bases; nucleotides not matched to a gene: 3. This CDR3 spans 13 amino acids. The V gene's germline CDR1 is MNHNS and CDR2 SASEGT. CDR3 nucleotides: TGTGCCAGCAGTGACGAACAGGGGTATGGCTACACCTTC. Protein sequence: CASSDEQGYGYTF.

The chain joins TRBV19 to TRBJ1-1, with 7 bases matching TRBD1. CDR3 length equals 14 residues. J gave up 4 bases and V 2 bases, and 4 bases lay outside the gene matches. CDR1 and CDR2 from the germline V gene are LNHDA and SQIVND (reference sequence). CDR3 nucleotides: TGTGCCAGTAGTATATTGGCAGGGGGCACTGAAGCTTTCTTT. This codes for CASSILAGGTEAFF.

The genes are TRBV11-2 and TRBJ2-5, with 14 bases matching TRBD2. CDR1 and CDR2 from the germline V gene are SGHAT and FQNNGV. Trimming took 4 bases from V and 5 from J; bases not matched to a gene: 6. CDR3 length equals 16 residues. CDR3 sequence (DNA): TGTGCCAGCAGCTCGACTAGCGGGGGGGCATGGGAGACCCAGTACTTC. Protein: CASSSTSGGAWETQYF. The full variable domain, in which reference TRBV11-2 and TRBJ2-5 provide the parts outside the CDR3, is EAGVAQSPRYKIIEKRQSVAFWCNPISGHATLYWYQQILGQGPKLLIQFQNNGVVDDSQLPKDRFSAERLKGVDSTLKIQPAKLEDSAVYLCASSSTSGGAWETQYFGPGTRLLVL.

V and J are TRBV7-8 and TRBJ1-4; 10 bases align to TRBD1. After removal of 5 bases from V and 7 bases from J, the junction contained 7 bases not matched to a gene. Germline V gene data show CDR1 as SGHVS and CDR2 as FQNEAQ. The CDR3 has 15 residues. CDR3 coding DNA: TGTGCCAGCAGCACCTCAAGGACAGGGGGTGAAAAACTGTTTTTT. Translating it yields CASSTSRTGGEKLFF.

The chain links TRBV13 to TRBJ1-2; TRBD1 agrees at 9 bases. Per the germline V gene, CDR1 is PRHDT and CDR2 is FYEKMQ (reference sequence). The CDR3 runs to 14 residues. With V trimmed by 5 bases and J by 8 bases, 9 bases remained unmatched. The CDR3 spells CASSLGTGFEGYTF. In nucleotides, the CDR3 is TGTGCCAGCAGCCTCGGGACAGGGTTTGAAGGCTACACCTTC. Variable domain in full (rest from reference TRBV13 and TRBJ1-2): AAGVIQSPRHLIKEKRETATLKCYPIPRHDTVYWYQQGPGQDPQFLISFYEKMQSDKGSIPDRFSAQQFSDYHSELNMSSLELGDSALYFCASSLGTGFEGYTFGSGTRLTVV.